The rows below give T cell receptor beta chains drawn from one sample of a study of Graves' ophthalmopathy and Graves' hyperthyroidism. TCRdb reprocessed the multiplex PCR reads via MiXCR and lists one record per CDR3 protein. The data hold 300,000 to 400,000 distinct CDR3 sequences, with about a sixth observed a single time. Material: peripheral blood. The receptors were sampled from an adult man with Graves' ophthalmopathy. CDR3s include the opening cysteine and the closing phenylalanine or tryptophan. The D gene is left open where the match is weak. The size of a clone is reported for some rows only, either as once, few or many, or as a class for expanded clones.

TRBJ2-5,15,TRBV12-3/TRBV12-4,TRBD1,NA,TGTGCCAGCAGTTTAGGCCAGGGGGCGAAAGAGACCCAGTACTTC,CASSLGQGAKETQYF
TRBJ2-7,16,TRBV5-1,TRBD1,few,TGCGCCAGCAGGCGGGCCACCGGGACAGAATCCTACGAGCAGTACTTC,CASRRATGTESYEQYF
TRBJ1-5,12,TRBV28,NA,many,TGTGCCAGCACCTTACAGGGCCAGCCCCAGCATTTT,CASTLQGQPQHF
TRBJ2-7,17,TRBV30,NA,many,TGTGCCTGGAGTGTAGGATTTTTAGGCCTTGGCAAGGACGAGCAGTACTTC,CAWSVGFLGLGKDEQYF
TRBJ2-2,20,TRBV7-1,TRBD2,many,TGTGCCAGCAGCTCCGGAATCGCTAGCGGGGGGCCTTGGAACACCGGGGAGCTGTTTTTT,CASSSGIASGGPWNTGELFF
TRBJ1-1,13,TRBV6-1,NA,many,TGTGCCAGCAAGCGGGGACCGAACACTGAAGCTTTCTTT,CASKRGPNTEAFF
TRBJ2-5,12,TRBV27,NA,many,TGTGCCAGCAGTACAGGGATTGGGACCCAGTACTTC,CASSTGIGTQYF
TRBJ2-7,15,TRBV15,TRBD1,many,TGTGCCACCAGCAAAGGACAGGGGAACTTCAACGAGCAGTACTTC,CATSKGQGNFNEQYF
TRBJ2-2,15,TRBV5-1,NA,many,TGCGCCAGCAGCTTTGATACAGGCCCGGCCGGGGAGCTGTTTTTT,CASSFDTGPAGELFF
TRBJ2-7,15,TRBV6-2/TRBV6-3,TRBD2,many,TGTGCCAGCACCCGAAGCGGGGGCCAGTCCTACGAGCAGTACTTC,CASTRSGGQSYEQYF
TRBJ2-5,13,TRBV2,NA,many,TGTGCCAGCACCCGACTAGTCCAGGGGACCCAGTACTTC,CASTRLVQGTQYF
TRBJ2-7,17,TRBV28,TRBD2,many,TGTGCCAGCAGTTTATACGGACTAGCGGGGGGGGCCTACGAGCAGTACTTC,CASSLYGLAGGAYEQYF
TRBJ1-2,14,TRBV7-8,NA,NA,TGTGCCAGCAGCCCCGCGCGGGGCGCCGATGGCTACACCTTC,CASSPARGADGYTF
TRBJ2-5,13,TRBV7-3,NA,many,TGTGCCAGCAGCTCGATGACAGGAGAGACCCAGTACTTC,CASSSMTGETQYF
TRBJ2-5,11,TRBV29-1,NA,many,TGCAGCGTTGAAAGACCCCGCCAAAGGGACTTC,CSVERPRQRDF
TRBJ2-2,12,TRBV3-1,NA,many,TGTGCCACCACAAGCGGTCCCGGGGAGCTGTTTTTT,CATTSGPGELFF
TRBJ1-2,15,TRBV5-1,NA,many,TGCGCCAGCAGCTCCGGACAGCGAGCTAACTATGGCTACACCTTC,CASSSGQRANYGYTF
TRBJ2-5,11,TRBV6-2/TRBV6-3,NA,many,TGTGCCAGCAGAAACCAAGAGACCCAGTACTTC,CASRNQETQYF
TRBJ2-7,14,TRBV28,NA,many,TGTGCCAGCAGTCACCGGGCAGCATCCTACGAGCAGTACTTC,CASSHRAASYEQYF
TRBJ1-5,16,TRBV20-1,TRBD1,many,TGCAGTGCTAGAGTGGGGGGAGGGGGCGCGGGGCAGCCCCAGCATTTT,CSARVGGGGAGQPQHF
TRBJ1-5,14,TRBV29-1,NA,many,TGCAGCGCCTCAGAGGGGATGAGCAATCAGCCCCAGCATTTT,CSASEGMSNQPQHF
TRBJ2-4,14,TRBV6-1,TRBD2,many,TGTGCCAGCAGTCGAGGGACTAGCGGGAACATTCAGTACTTC,CASSRGTSGNIQYF
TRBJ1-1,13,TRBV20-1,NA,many,TGCAGTGCGTCGGGGGGGGCGAACACTGAAGCTTTCTTT,CSASGGANTEAFF
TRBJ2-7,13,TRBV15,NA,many,TGTGCCACCAGCATATTCCCAAGCAGCGAGCAGTACTTC,CATSIFPSSEQYF
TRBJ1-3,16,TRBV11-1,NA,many,TGTGCCAGCAGCCTCGGGGCGTTCTACTCTGGAAACACCATATATTTT,CASSLGAFYSGNTIYF
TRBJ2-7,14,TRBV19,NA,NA,TGTGCCAGTATCTCAGCGGAGCCTCCCTACGAGCAGTACTTC,CASISAEPPYEQYF